Listed here is a single TCR beta chain. Its antigen is not known. These data originate in a study of response to subunit inactivated influenza vaccine. Findings and caveats of the study: Each seasonal flu vaccination may recruit only limited new T cells, authors suggested.

TCRdb analysed the RT-PCR reads with MiXCR anew, one entry per CDR3 protein. This sample has some 800,000 distinct CDR3 sequences, with roughly 20% found just once. Between the trimmed V and J ends, which lost 1 base and 1 base, there was a span of 15 bases. The CDR3 loop spans 17 amino acids. The germline V gene has CDR1 LGHDT and CDR2 YNNKEL (reference sequence). This receptor was identified in a man between 45 and 60 years old who received an inactivated influenza vaccine. J is TRBJ2-3 and V is TRBV3-1; D might be TRBD1 (5 bases). This specimen consisted of PBMCs from blood, obtained 5 days after vaccination. CDR3 in amino acids: CASSQGSGSLGTDTQYF. For the CDR3, the DNA is TGTGCCAGCAGCCAAGGGTCAGGGTCTCTCGGCACAGATACGCAGTATTTT.